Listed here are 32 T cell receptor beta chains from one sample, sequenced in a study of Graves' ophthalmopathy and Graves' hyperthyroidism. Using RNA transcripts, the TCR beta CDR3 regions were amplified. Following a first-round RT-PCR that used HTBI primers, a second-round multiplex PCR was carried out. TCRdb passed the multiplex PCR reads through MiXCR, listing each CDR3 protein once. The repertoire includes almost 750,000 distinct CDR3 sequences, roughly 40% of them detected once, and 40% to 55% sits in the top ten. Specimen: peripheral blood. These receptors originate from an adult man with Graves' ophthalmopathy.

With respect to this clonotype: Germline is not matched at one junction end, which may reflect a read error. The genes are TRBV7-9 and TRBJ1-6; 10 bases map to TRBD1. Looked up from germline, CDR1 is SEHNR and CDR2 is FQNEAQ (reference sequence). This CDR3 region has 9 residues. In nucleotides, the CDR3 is TGTGCCAGCAGCCCGGGACAGGGGTTT. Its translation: CASSPGQGF.

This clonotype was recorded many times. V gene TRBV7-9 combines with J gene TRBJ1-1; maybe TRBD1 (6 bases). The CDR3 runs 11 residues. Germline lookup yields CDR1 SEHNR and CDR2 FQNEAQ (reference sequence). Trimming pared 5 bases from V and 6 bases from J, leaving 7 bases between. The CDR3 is CASSRTAEAFF. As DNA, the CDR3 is TGTGCCAGCAGCCGGACAGCTGAAGCTTTCTTT.

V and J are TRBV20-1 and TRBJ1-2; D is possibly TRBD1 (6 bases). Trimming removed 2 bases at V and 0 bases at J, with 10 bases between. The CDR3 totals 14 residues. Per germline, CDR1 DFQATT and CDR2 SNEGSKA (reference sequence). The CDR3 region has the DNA TGCAGTGCTAGAAAGGACAGCACTAACTATGGCTACACCTTC. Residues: CSARKDSTNYGYTF.

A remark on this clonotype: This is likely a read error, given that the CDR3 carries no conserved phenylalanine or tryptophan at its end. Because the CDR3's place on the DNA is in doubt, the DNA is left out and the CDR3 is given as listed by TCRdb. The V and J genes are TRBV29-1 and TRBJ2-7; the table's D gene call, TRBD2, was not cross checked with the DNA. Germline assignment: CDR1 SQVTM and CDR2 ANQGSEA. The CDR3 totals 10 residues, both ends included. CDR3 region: CSVRGTSGST.

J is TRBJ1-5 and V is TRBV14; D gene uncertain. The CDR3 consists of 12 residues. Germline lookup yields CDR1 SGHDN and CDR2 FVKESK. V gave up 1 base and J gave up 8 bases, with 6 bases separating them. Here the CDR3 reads CASSQAGEPQHF. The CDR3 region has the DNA TGTGCCAGCAGCCAAGCTGGGGAGCCCCAGCATTTT. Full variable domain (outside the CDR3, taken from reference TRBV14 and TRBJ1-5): EAGVTQFPSHSVIEKGQTVTLRCDPISGHDNLYWYRRVMGKEIKFLLHFVKESKQDESGMPNNRFLAERTGGTYSTLKVQPAELEDSGVYFCASSQAGEPQHFGDGTRLSIL.

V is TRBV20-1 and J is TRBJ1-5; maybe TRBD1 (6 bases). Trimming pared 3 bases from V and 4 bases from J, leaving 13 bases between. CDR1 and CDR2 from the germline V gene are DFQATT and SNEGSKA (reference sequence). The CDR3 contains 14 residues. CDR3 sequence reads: CSASDGGRNQPQHF. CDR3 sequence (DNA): TGCAGTGCTAGTGACGGGGGGCGGAATCAGCCCCAGCATTTT.

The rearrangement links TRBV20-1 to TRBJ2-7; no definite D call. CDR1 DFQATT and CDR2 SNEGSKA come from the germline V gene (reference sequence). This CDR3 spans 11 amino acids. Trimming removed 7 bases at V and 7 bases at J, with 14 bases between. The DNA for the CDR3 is TGCAGTGTGGGCGAACGTGAGGAGCAGTACTTC. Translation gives CSVGEREEQYF.

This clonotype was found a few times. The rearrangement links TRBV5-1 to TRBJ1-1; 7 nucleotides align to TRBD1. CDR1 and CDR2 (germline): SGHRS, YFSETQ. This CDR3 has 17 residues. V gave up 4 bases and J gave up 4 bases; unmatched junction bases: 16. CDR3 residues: CASSPRLASAGGTEAFF. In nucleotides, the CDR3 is TGCGCCAGCAGCCCAAGGTTGGCGAGTGCAGGGGGCACTGAAGCTTTCTTT.

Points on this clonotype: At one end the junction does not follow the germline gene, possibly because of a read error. The CDR3: CASSFRTEGEAFF. CDR3 DNA sequence: TGTGCCAGCAGTTTCCGGACAGAGGGTGAAGCTTTCTTT. The chain uses TRBV10-3 and TRBJ1-1, with D possibly TRBD1 on 6 matching bases. CDR3 length: 13 residues. The germline V gene encodes CDR1 ENHRY and CDR2 SYGVKD.

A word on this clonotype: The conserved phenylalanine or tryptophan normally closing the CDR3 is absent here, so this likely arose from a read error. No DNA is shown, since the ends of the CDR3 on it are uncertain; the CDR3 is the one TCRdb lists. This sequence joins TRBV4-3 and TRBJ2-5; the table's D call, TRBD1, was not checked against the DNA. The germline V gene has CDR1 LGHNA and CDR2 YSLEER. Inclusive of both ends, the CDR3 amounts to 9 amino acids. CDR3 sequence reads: CASSQDYRG.

CDR3 residues: CASSAQLAATYEQYF. CDR3 coding DNA: TGTGCCAGCAGCGCGCAACTAGCGGCCACCTACGAGCAGTACTTC. The chain combines TRBV7-9 with TRBJ2-5; 8 bases agree with TRBD2. The J call is doubtful: the DNA matches TRBJ2-7 better. CDR3 length: 15 residues. Germline V gene data show CDR1 as SEHNR and CDR2 as FQNEAQ (reference sequence).

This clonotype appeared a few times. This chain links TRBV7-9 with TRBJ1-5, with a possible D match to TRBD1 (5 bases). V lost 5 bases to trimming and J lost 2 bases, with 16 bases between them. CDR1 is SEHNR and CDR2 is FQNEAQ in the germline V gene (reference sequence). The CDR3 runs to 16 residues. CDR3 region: CASSPTGPTGNQPQHF. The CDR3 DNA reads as TGTGCCAGCAGCCCAACGGGACCTACGGGCAATCAGCCCCAGCATTTT.

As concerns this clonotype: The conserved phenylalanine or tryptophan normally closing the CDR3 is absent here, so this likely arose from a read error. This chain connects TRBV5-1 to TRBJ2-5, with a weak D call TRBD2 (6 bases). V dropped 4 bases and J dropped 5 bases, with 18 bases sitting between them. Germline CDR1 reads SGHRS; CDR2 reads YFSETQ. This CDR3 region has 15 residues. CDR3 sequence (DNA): TGCGCCAGCAGCGAGAGGGACCCGGCGGGGGAGACCCAGTACTAC. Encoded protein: CASSERDPAGETQYY.

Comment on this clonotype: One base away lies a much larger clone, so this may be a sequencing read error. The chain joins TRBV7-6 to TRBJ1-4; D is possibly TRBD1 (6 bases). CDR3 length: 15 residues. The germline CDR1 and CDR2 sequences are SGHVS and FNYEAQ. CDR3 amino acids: CACSITQGQPEKLFF. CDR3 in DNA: TGTGCCTGCAGTATAACCCAGGGGCAGCCGGAAAAACTGTTTTTT. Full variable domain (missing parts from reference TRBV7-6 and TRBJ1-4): GAGVSQSPRYKVTKRGQDVALRCDPISGHVSLYWYRQALGQGPEFLTYFNYEAQQDKSGLPNDRFSAERPEGSISTLTIQRTEQRDSAMYRCACSITQGQPEKLFFGSGTQLSVL.

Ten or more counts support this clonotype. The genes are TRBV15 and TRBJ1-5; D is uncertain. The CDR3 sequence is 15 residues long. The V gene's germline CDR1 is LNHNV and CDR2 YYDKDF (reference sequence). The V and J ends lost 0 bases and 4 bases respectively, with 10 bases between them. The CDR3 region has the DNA TGTGCCACCAGCAGAGATACGGGGATTAATCAGCCCCAGCATTTT. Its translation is CATSRDTGINQPQHF.

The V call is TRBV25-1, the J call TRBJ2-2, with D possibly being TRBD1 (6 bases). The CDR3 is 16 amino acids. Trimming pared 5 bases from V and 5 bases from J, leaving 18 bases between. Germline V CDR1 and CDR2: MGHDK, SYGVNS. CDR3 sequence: CASSSTVTGDTGELFF. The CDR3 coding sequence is TGTGCCAGCAGTTCAACCGTGACAGGAGATACCGGGGAGCTGTTTTTT.

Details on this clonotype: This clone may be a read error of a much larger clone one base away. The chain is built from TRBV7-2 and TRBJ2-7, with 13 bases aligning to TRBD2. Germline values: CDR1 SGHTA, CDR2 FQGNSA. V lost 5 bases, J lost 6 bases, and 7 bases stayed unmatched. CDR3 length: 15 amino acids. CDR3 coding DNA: TGTGCCAGCAGCGTAACTAGCGGGAGGGTGTGCGAGCAGTACTTC. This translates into CASSVTSGRVCEQYF.

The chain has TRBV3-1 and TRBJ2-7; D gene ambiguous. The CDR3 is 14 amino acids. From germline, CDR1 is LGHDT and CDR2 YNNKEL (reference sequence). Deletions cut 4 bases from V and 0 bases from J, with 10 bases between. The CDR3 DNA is TGTGCCAGCAGCCCTCGGGCCTTCTCCTACGAGCAGTACTTC. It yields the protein CASSPRAFSYEQYF.

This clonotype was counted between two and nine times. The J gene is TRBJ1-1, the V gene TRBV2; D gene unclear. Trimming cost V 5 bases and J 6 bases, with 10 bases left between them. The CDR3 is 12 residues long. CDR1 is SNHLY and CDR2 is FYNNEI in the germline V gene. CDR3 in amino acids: CASSSRRPEAFF. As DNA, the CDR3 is TGTGCCAGCAGTTCTCGACGACCTGAAGCTTTCTTT. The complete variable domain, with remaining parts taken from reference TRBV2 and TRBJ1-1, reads EPEVTQTPSHQVTQMGQEVILRCVPISNHLYFYWYRQILGQKVEFLVSFYNNEISEKSEIFDDQFSVERPDGSNFTLKIRSTKLEDSAMYFCASSSRRPEAFFGQGTRLTVV.

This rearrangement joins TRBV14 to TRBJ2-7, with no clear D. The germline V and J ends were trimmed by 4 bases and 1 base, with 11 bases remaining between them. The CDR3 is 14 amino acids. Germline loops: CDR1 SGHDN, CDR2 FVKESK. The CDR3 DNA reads TGTGCCAGCAGCCGACGACCGCTTTCCTACGAGCAGTACTTC. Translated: CASSRRPLSYEQYF.

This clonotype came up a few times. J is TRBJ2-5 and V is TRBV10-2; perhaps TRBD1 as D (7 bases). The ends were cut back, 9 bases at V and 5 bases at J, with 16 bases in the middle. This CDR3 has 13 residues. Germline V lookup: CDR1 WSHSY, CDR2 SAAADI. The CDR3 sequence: CASRRGLTETQYF. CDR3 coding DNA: TGCGCCAGTAGGAGGGGGCTAACGGAGACCCAGTACTTC.

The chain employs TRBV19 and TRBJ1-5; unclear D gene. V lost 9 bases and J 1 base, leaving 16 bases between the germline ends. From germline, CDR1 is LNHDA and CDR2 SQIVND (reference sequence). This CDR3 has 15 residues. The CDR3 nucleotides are TGTGCCAGCCTCTCGGGCGGTGGAAGCAATCAGCCCCAGCATTTT. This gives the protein CASLSGGGSNQPQHF.

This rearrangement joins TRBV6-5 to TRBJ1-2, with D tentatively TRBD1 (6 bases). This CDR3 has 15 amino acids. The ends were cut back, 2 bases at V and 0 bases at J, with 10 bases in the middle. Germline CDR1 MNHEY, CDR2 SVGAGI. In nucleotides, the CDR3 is TGTGCCAGCAGTTACAACAGGGACCCTAACTATGGCTACACCTTC. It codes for CASSYNRDPNYGYTF.

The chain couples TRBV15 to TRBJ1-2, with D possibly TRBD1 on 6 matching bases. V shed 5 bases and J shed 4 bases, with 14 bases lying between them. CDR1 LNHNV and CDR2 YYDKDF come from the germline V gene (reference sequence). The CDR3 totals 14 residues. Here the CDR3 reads CATSRRSRGYGYTF. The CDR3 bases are TGTGCCACCAGCCGACGATCCAGGGGCTATGGCTACACCTTC.

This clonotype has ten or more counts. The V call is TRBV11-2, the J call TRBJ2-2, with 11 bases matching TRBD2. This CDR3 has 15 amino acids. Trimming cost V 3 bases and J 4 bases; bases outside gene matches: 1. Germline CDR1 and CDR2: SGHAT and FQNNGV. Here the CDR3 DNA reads TGTGCCAGCAGCTTTGGACTAGCGGGCACCGGGGAGCTGTTTTTT. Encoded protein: CASSFGLAGTGELFF.

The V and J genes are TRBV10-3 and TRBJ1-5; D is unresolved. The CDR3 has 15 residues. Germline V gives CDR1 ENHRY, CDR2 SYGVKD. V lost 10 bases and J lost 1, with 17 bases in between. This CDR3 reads CASRTTDGSNQPQHF. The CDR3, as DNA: TGTGCCAGCAGAACGACGGATGGAAGCAATCAGCCCCAGCATTTT.

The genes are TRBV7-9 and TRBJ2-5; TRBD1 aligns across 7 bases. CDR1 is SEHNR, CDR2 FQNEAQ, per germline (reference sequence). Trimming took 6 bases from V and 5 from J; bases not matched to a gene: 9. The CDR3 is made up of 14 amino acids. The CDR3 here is CASRPTGVGETQYF. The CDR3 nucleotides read TGTGCCAGCAGACCTACAGGGGTTGGGGAGACCCAGTACTTC.

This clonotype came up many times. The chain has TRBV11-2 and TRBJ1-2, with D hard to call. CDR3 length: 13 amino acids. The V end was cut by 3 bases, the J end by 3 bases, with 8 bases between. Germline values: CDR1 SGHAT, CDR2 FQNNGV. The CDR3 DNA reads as TGTGCCAGCAGCTTCCAAGGTGACTATGGCTACACCTTC. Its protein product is CASSFQGDYGYTF.

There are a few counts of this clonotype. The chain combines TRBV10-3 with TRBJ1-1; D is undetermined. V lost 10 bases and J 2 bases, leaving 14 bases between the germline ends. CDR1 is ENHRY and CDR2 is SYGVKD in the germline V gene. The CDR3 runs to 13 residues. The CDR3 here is CASSRSKNTEAFF. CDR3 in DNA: TGTGCCAGCTCAAGATCGAAAAACACTGAAGCTTTCTTT.

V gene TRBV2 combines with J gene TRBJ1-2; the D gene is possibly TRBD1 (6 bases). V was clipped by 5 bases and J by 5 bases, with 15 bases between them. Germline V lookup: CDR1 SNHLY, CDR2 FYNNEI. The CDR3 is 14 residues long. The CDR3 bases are TGTGCCAGCAGTACACAGGGAAGTAAATATGGCTACACCTTC. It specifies CASSTQGSKYGYTF.

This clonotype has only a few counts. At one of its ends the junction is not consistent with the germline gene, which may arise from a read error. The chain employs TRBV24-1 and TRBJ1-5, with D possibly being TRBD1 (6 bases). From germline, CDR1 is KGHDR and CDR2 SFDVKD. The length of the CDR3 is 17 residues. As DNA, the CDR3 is TGTGCCAGCAGTGAAGTGATGGGACAATCTAGCAATCAGCCCCAGCATTTT. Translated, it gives CASSEVMGQSSNQPQHF.

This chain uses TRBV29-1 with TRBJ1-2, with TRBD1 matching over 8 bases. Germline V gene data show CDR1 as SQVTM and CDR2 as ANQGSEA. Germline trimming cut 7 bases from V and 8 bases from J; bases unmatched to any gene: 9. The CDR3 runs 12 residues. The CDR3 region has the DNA TGCAGCGGCGGGACAGGCATCGTGGGCTACACCTTC. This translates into CSGGTGIVGYTF.